A single sample is the source of the 14 T cell receptor beta chains below, sequenced in a study of blood T cell repertoires in COVID-19. This table comes from immunoSEQ multiplex PCR, and its TCRdb copy is limited to in-frame clones, with some not included. The table shows about 260,000 clones, with roughly 86% occurring only once. Sample: peripheral blood. These receptors all stem from a man aged 35 to 55 who had recovered from COVID-19.

The table lists this clone with a count of one. The chain has TRBV11-2 and TRBJ1-3; 7 nucleotides line up with TRBD1. Germline CDR1 reads SGHAT; CDR2 reads FQNNGV. CDR3 length: 18 residues. The V segment lost 5 bases and the J segment 2 bases; nucleotides outside the gene matches: 15. The CDR3 spells CASSPQGGLDKTGNTIYF. The DNA for the CDR3 is TGTGCCAGCAGCCCCCAGGGGGGTCTGGACAAAACTGGAAACACCATATATTTT.

The chain links TRBV5-1 to TRBJ2-5; weak D call: TRBD1 (5 bases). This CDR3 is 17 amino acids long. CDR1 and CDR2 from the germline V gene are SGHRS and YFSETQ. V was shortened by 4 bases and J by 5 bases, with 24 bases between the two germline ends. CDR3 sequence reads: CASSPGVGRGLFETQYF. The CDR3 DNA reads TGCGCCAGCAGCCCCGGTGTGGGTAGGGGCCTCTTCGAGACCCAGTACTTC.

The chain uses TRBV12-3 or TRBV12-4 and TRBJ1-1; 8 bases agree with TRBD1. The CDR3 is 12 amino acids. The V gene end was trimmed by 6 bases and the J gene end by 11 bases; junction bases not matched to a gene: 8. The CDR3 loop is CASRRGQGWAFF. The CDR3 nucleotides read TGTGCCAGCAGACGTGGACAGGGTTGGGCTTTCTTT.

The rearrangement uses TRBV10-3 and TRBJ2-2; tentative D call: TRBD1 (5 bases). The germline gives CDR1 ENHRY, CDR2 SYGVKD. Trimming removed 5 bases from V and 2 bases from J, with 21 bases in between. The CDR3 is 18 amino acids. The CDR3 coding sequence is TGTGCCATCAGTCCCTCCAGGGTGGGTCTAGTCAACACCGGGGAGCTGTTTTTT. Protein product: CAISPSRVGLVNTGELFF.

The chain couples TRBV7-9 to TRBJ2-1; the match to TRBD1 covers 7 bases. There are 17 residues in the CDR3. The J segment lost 9 bases and the V segment lost 9 bases, leaving 23 bases of the junction unmatched. Germline CDR1 is SEHNR and CDR2 is FQNEAQ (reference sequence). CDR3 loop: CASPPPAFRGIRGEQFF. The CDR3 region has the DNA TGTGCCAGTCCGCCACCGGCTTTCAGGGGGATTCGGGGTGAGCAGTTCTTC.

V usage is TRBV7-9 and J usage is TRBJ1-1, with no clear D. This CDR3 is built from 16 residues. Trimming stripped 8 bases from V and 0 bases from J, with 19 bases between. Germline CDR1 and CDR2: SEHNR and FQNEAQ (reference sequence). This CDR3 reads CASARALVKMNTEAFF. DNA for the CDR3: TGTGCCAGCGCCCGAGCCTTAGTAAAAATGAACACTGAAGCTTTCTTT.

The chain combines TRBV5-1 with TRBJ1-4; D unresolved. The V end lost 3 bases, the J end lost 10 bases, and 16 bases lay between the germline ends. This CDR3 is 14 amino acids long. Germline V gene data show CDR1 as SGHRS and CDR2 as YFSETQ. DNA of the CDR3: TGCGCCAGCAGCTCGTCCATGTGGAGTGGAAAACTGTTTTTT. Its translation is CASSSSMWSGKLFF.

The rearrangement links TRBV5-6 to TRBJ1-1; D is perhaps TRBD1 (5 bases). The CDR3 has 13 residues. The germline gives CDR1 SGHDT, CDR2 YYEEEE. V gave up 2 bases and J gave up 4 bases, with 9 bases separating them. CDR3 DNA sequence: TGTGCCAGCAGCTTCTGGGGGGGCACTGAAGCTTTCTTT. Translated: CASSFWGGTEAFF.

This chain links TRBV29-1 with TRBJ2-1, with 10 bases that match TRBD2. Unmatched junction bases numbered 14, after V lost 6 bases and J lost 0 bases. The CDR3 covers 18 residues. Per the germline V gene, CDR1 is SQVTM and CDR2 is ANQGSEA. CDR3 sequence: CSVAYLSGRTHSYNEQFF. The CDR3 nucleotides read TGCAGCGTCGCGTACCTTAGCGGGAGGACCCACTCCTACAATGAGCAGTTCTTC.

The chain recombines TRBV7-9 with TRBJ2-7; 12 nucleotides align to TRBD2. From germline, CDR1 is SEHNR and CDR2 FQNEAQ (reference sequence). This CDR3 region has 15 residues. The V segment lost 3 bases and the J segment 5 bases; nucleotides outside the gene matches: 5. The CDR3: CASSFRLAGGDEQYF. The CDR3 DNA follows: TGTGCCAGCAGCTTTCGCCTAGCGGGAGGGGACGAGCAGTACTTC.

The CDR3 region is CASSREVGGSSYNEQFF. The DNA for the CDR3 is TGCGCCAGCAGCCGAGAAGTTGGCGGGAGCTCCTACAATGAGCAGTTCTTC. The V call is TRBV4-3, the J call TRBJ2-1; the match to TRBD2 covers 7 bases. Germline loops: CDR1 LGHNA, CDR2 YSLEER. The CDR3 has 17 amino acids. With V trimmed by 4 bases and J by 0 bases, 9 bases remained unmatched.

The rearrangement uses TRBV19 and TRBJ1-2; D gene uncertain. Germline CDR1 and CDR2: LNHDA and SQIVND (reference sequence). The CDR3 length is 14 residues. Trimming took 7 bases from V and 4 from J, leaving 16 bases between them. Here the CDR3 reads CASTPSRRGYGYTF. In nucleotides, the CDR3 is TGTGCCAGTACTCCTTCGAGGAGAGGCTATGGCTACACCTTC.

The V gene is TRBV7-9, the J gene TRBJ2-5, with 7 bases that match TRBD2. Germline V gene data show CDR1 as SEHNR and CDR2 as FQNEAQ (reference sequence). Trimming cost V 6 bases and J 2 bases; bases outside gene matches: 9. There are 15 residues in the CDR3. CDR3 sequence reads: CASSRRAGVQETQYF. CDR3 sequence (DNA): TGTGCCAGCAGTCGCAGGGCGGGGGTACAAGAGACCCAGTACTTC.

The chain recombines TRBV12-3 or TRBV12-4 with TRBJ2-1; 7 bases are shared with TRBD1. This CDR3 region has 12 residues. V dropped 6 bases and J dropped 9; count of bases not matched to a gene: 5. The CDR3 loop reads CASRQGWAEQFF. The CDR3 region has the DNA TGTGCCAGCAGACAGGGGTGGGCTGAGCAGTTCTTC.